This TCR beta chain was profiled in a study of blood T cell repertoires in COVID-19. Study context: Whether acute or convalescent, the COVID-19 samples came from the United States, Italy and Spain. T cells, B-cell-depleted T cells, or PBMCs provided the cDNA or gDNA that served as material.

Under the authors' procedure: Amplified reference gene primers provided the basis for estimating nucleated cell counts. Sequencing was performed with immunoSEQ multiplex PCR; in TCRdb, only in-frame clones are kept and a portion is missing. The V and J calls and clone size were taken over from that table, and D and trimming were inferred from the DNA. The sample contains some 200,000 clones, 92% of which appear only once. The CDR3 length is 15 residues. Trimming removed 6 bases from V and 10 bases from J; junction bases left unmatched: 17. From germline, CDR1 is LNHDA and CDR2 SQIVND (reference sequence).

This chain joins TRBV19 and TRBJ2-7; 8 nucleotides align to TRBD2. This TCR was sampled from a man between 25 and 39 years old with acute or convalescent COVID-19. Sequenced material: peripheral blood. The CDR3 DNA reads TGTGCCAGTAGGGCGGGAGGTAGCGGGATCACCGGCCAGTACTTC. Translating gives CASRAGGSGITGQYF.